Listed below are T cell receptor beta chains from one sample, sequenced in a study of post-analysis software for immune sequencing data. TCRdb re-analysed the PCR reads in MiXCR, keeping a single row per CDR3 protein. Here the sample spans some 690,000 distinct CDR3 sequences, roughly 30% being singletons. Specimen: blood. The receptors were gathered from a girl aged 10 to 17 with multiple sclerosis. Each CDR3 is given with its conserved first and last residue. Each record gives: V gene, J gene, D gene, clone size, CDR3 protein, CDR3 DNA. D genes are given only for firm matches. Not every row has a clone size; where given, it reads once, few, many or a size class.

>TRBV11-2|TRBJ1-5|.|.
CASSLNRYNQPQHF
TGTGCCAGCAGCTTAAACAGATACAATCAGCCCCAGCATTTT
>TRBV6-6|TRBJ2-2|.|.
CASSYPSGGNTGELFF
TGTGCCAGCAGTTATCCTTCCGGGGGGAACACCGGGGAGCTGTTTTTT
>TRBV27|TRBJ2-4|TRBD1|many
CASSSTGVAKNIQYF
TGTGCCAGCAGTTCTACAGGGGTAGCCAAAAACATTCAGTACTTC
>TRBV6-1|TRBJ2-7|TRBD2|few
CASTEGLAGEQYF
TGTGCCAGCACCGAAGGACTAGCTGGCGAGCAGTACTTC
>TRBV20-1|TRBJ1-1|.|.
CSAGDLSTEAFF
TGCAGTGCTGGGGACCTAAGCACTGAAGCTTTCTTT
>TRBV12-3/TRBV12-4|TRBJ2-2|.|few
CASSPMTNTGELFF
TGTGCCAGCAGTCCGATGACGAACACCGGGGAGCTGTTTTTT
>TRBV10-3|TRBJ2-1|.|.
CAISELNHEQFF
TGTGCCATCAGTGAACTTAACCATGAGCAGTTCTTC
>TRBV12-3/TRBV12-4|TRBJ1-3|.|.
CASSRRPGNTIYF
TGTGCCAGCAGCAGAAGACCGGGAAACACCATATATTTT
>TRBV20-1|TRBJ2-7|.|.
CSATTDRPLSYEQYF
TGCAGTGCTACGACCGACAGGCCCCTTTCCTACGAGCAGTACTTC
>TRBV7-2|TRBJ2-6|.|.
CASSPRGTGANALTF
TGTGCCAGCAGCCCGAGGGGCACTGGGGCCAACGCCCTGACTTTC
>TRBV24-1|TRBJ2-6|TRBD1|few
CATSDVQGDGANVLTF
TGTGCCACCAGTGATGTACAGGGGGATGGGGCCAACGTCCTGACTTTC
>TRBV5-5|TRBJ2-3|TRBD1|.
CASSLGQGIRAQYF
TGTGCCAGCAGCTTGGGACAGGGGATTCGTGCGCAGTATTTT
>TRBV18|TRBJ2-5|TRBD1|many
CASSPGDRGETQYF
TGTGCCAGCTCACCAGGGGACAGGGGAGAGACCCAGTACTTC
>TRBV5-1|TRBJ2-7|.|.
CASSWGVGASYNEQYF
TGCGCCAGCAGCTGGGGCGTAGGGGCCTCCTACAATGAGCAGTACTTC
>TRBV11-2|TRBJ1-4|TRBD1|few
CASSSKTGTGHFATNEKLFF
TGTGCCAGCAGCTCCAAAACCGGGACAGGACATTTCGCAACTAATGAAAAACTGTTTTTT
>TRBV5-1|TRBJ1-1|.|.
CASQKTLVGDTEAFF
TGCGCCAGCCAAAAGACCTTAGTTGGGGACACTGAAGCTTTCTTT
>TRBV6-5|TRBJ2-7|.|few
CASSPRTGHSYEQYF
TGTGCCAGCAGTCCCCGCACAGGGCACTCCTACGAGCAGTACTTC
>TRBV20-1|TRBJ2-7|.|.
CSAQPPAGRPSYEQYF
TGCAGTGCCCAGCCCCCCGCAGGACGCCCCTCCTACGAGCAGTACTTC
>TRBV6-1|TRBJ2-3|TRBD2|.
CVSSGIAGITDTQYF
TGTGTCAGCAGTGGGATAGCGGGTATCACAGATACGCAGTATTTT
>TRBV5-1|TRBJ2-3|.|.
CASSKEGATSTDTQYF
TGCGCCAGCAGCAAGGAGGGGGCGACCAGCACAGATACGCAGTATTTT
>TRBV12-3/TRBV12-4|TRBJ1-1|.|few
CASTRPRSTEAFF
TGTGCCAGCACCAGGCCGCGGAGCACTGAAGCTTTCTTT
>TRBV15|TRBJ2-1|TRBD1|few
CATSRTRTGDEQFF
TGTGCCACCAGCAGGACTCGGACAGGGGATGAGCAGTTCTTC
>TRBV7-9|TRBJ2-7|.|few
CASSPGDHYEQYF
TGTGCCAGCAGCCCTGGGGACCACTACGAGCAGTACTTC
>TRBV10-1|TRBJ2-2|.|.
CASSELEGGELFF
TGCGCCAGCAGTGAGTTAGAAGGCGGGGAGCTGTTTTTT
>TRBV29-1|TRBJ1-2|.|.
CSVRGRQSYTF
TGCAGCGTCCGAGGTCGACAGAGCTACACCTTC
>TRBV2|TRBJ2-4|.|.
CASSDRGAKNIRYF
TGTGCCAGCAGTGACAGGGGGGCCAAAAACATTCGGTACTTC
>TRBV12-3/TRBV12-4|TRBJ1-2|.|.
CASSRQENYGYTF
TGTGCCAGCAGTCGACAGGAAAACTATGGCTACACCTTC